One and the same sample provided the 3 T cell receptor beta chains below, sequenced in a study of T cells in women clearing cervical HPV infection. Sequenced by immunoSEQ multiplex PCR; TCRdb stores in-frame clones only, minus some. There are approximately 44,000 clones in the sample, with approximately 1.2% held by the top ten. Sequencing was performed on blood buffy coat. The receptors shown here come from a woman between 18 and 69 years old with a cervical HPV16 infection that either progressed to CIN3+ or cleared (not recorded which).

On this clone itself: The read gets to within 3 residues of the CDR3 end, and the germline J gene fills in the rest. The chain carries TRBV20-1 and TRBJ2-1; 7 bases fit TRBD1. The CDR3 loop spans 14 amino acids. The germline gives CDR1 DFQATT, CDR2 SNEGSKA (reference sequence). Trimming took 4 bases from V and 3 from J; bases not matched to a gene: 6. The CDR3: CSAKRQGVYNEQFF. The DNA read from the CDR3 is TGCAGTGCTAAGCGACAGGGAGTCTACAATGAG.

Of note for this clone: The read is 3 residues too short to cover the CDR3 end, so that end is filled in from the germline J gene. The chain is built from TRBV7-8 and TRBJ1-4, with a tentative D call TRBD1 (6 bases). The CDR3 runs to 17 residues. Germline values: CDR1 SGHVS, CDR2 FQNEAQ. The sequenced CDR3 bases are TGTGCCAGCAGCACAAGAGGCCGGGGGGCTGGGGCCAACGTA. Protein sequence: CASSTRGRGAGANV. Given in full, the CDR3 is CASSTRGRGAGANVLFF.

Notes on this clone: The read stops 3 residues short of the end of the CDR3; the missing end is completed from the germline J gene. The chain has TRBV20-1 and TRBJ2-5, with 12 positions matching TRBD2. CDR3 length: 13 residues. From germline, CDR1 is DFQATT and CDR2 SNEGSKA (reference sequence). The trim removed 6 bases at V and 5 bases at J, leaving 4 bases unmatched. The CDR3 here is CSARTSGIETQYF. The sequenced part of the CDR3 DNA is TGCAGTGCAAGGACTAGCGGGATTGAGACC.